One sample yielded the 16 T cell receptor beta chains listed below, sequenced in a study of blood T cell repertoires in COVID-19. The method was immunoSEQ multiplex PCR; TCRdb's version includes in-frame clones alone and lacks a portion of them. This sample has about 83,000 clones, with about 88% found just once. The sequenced sample consisted of peripheral blood. The receptors shown here come from a woman of 80 years or more with active or convalescent COVID-19.

The chain carries TRBV5-6 and TRBJ2-2, with a possible D match to TRBD1 (5 bases). CDR3 length: 13 residues. Germline CDR1 SGHDT, CDR2 YYEEEE. V lost 1 base to trimming and J lost 5 bases, with 6 bases between them. The CDR3 region is CASSLQGTGELFF. The CDR3 DNA follows: TGTGCCAGCAGCTTGCAGGGAACCGGGGAGCTGTTTTTT.

V and J are TRBV4-1 and TRBJ1-5; no reliable D call. Germline lookup yields CDR1 MGHRA and CDR2 YSYEKL. The CDR3 length is 15 residues. Trimming pared 1 base from V and 4 bases from J, leaving 11 bases between. The CDR3 sequence is CASSQVIGANQPQHF. DNA for the CDR3: TGCGCCAGCAGCCAAGTAATTGGTGCGAATCAGCCCCAGCATTTT.

In its sample, this clone was seen once. This rearrangement joins TRBV11-2 to TRBJ2-2; D ambiguous. This CDR3 has 12 amino acids. Germline lookup yields CDR1 SGHAT and CDR2 FQNNGV. The V end was cut by 3 bases, the J end by 4 bases, with 3 bases between. CDR3 nucleotides: TGTGCCAGCAGCTTCGTCACCGGGGAGCTGTTTTTT. It codes for CASSFVTGELFF.

The chain has TRBV3-1 (or the pseudogene TRBV3-2) and TRBJ1-1; D unclear. The germline gives CDR1 LGHDT, CDR2 YNNKEL (reference sequence). Trimming cost V 4 bases and J 1 base, with 10 bases left between them. The CDR3 sequence is 14 residues long. The CDR3 reads CASSPTPANTEAFF. The CDR3 DNA reads TGTGCCAGCAGCCCGACACCAGCGAACACTGAAGCTTTCTTT.

This chain joins TRBV4-3 and TRBJ2-2; TRBD1 agrees at 11 bases. Germline V gives CDR1 LGHNA, CDR2 YSLEER. There are 16 residues in the CDR3. J was trimmed by 5 bases and V by 3 bases; bases with no gene match: 5. The CDR3 sequence: CASSQGTGGGTGELFF. The CDR3 DNA reads TGCGCCAGCAGCCAGGGGACAGGGGGAGGGACCGGGGAGCTGTTTTTT.

The chain uses TRBV27 and TRBJ2-7; 8 bases agree with TRBD1. Germline assignment: CDR1 MNHEY and CDR2 SMNVEV (reference sequence). With V trimmed by 6 bases and J by 5 bases, 12 bases remained unmatched. CDR3 length equals 15 residues. The CDR3, as DNA: TGTGCCAGCAGCTATGCGGCAGGGGGCATCCACGAGCAGTACTTC. It encodes CASSYAAGGIHEQYF.

V gene TRBV28 combines with J gene TRBJ1-3; D possibly corresponds to TRBD1 (5 bases). Germline V gives CDR1 MDHEN, CDR2 SYDVKM. V lost 4 bases and J lost 2, with 9 bases in between. CDR3 length: 14 amino acids. The CDR3 DNA reads TGTGCCAGCAGTTCCCGGGGGACTGGAAACACCATATATTTT. It yields the protein CASSSRGTGNTIYF.

The rearrangement joins TRBV4-3 to TRBJ1-1; perhaps TRBD1 as D (6 bases). The CDR3 is 14 amino acids. Trimming stripped 3 bases from V and 5 bases from J, with 13 bases between. Germline V gene data show CDR1 as LGHNA and CDR2 as YSLEER. The CDR3 DNA is TGCGCCAGCAGCCATCAGACAGGCGTGACTGAAGCTTTCTTT. Residues: CASSHQTGVTEAFF.

This chain uses TRBV2 with TRBJ2-3, with 9 bases identical to TRBD2. Germline V gene data show CDR1 as SNHLY and CDR2 as FYNNEI. V trimming: 6 bases; J trimming: 2 bases; junction bases outside the gene matches: 18. The CDR3 runs 19 residues. As DNA, the CDR3 is TGTGCCAGCAGCGACCCATCGGCGGGGGGGCTAAGAAACACAGATACGCAGTATTTT. Amino acid sequence: CASSDPSAGGLRNTDTQYF.

In its sample, this clone was seen once. V usage is TRBV7-2 and J usage is TRBJ2-1; 15 bases match TRBD2. Germline V gene sequence: CDR1 SGHTA, CDR2 FQGNSA. This CDR3 contains 19 residues. Unmatched junction bases numbered 8, after V lost 5 bases and J lost 0 bases. The chain's CDR3 is CASSHPGTSGGSSYNEQFF. CDR3 nucleotide sequence: TGTGCCAGCAGCCATCCCGGGACTAGCGGGGGGAGCTCCTACAATGAGCAGTTCTTC.

V usage is TRBV6-1 and J usage is TRBJ1-2, with 7 positions matching TRBD1. Germline trimming cut 0 bases from V and 6 bases from J; bases unmatched to any gene: 10. The germline gives CDR1 MNHNS, CDR2 SASEGT. The CDR3 extends over 16 amino acids. The CDR3 here is CASSEAGQTAGDGYTF. In DNA form, the CDR3 reads TGTGCCAGCAGTGAAGCGGGACAGACCGCAGGAGATGGCTACACCTTC.

This rearrangement joins TRBV13 to TRBJ2-7; D perhaps matches TRBD1 (6 bases). The germline V gene encodes CDR1 PRHDT and CDR2 FYEKMQ (reference sequence). The CDR3 is made up of 14 amino acids. V gave up 6 bases and J gave up 5 bases, with 17 bases separating them. The CDR3 spells CASSSTGIENEQYF. The CDR3 nucleotides are TGTGCCAGCAGTTCCACAGGGATTGAGAACGAGCAGTACTTC.

V and J are TRBV12-3 or TRBV12-4 and TRBJ2-7; weak D call: TRBD1 (6 bases). The ends were cut back, 5 bases at V and 7 bases at J, with 15 bases in the middle. The CDR3 loop spans 13 amino acids. The CDR3 DNA is TGTGCCAGCAGTCCGCCGGGACACCTAGAGCAGTACTTC. Protein sequence: CASSPPGHLEQYF.

The chain uses TRBV6-2 or TRBV6-3 and TRBJ2-7; D remains ambiguous. The CDR3 contains 12 residues. V dropped 6 bases and J dropped 2 bases, with 8 bases sitting between them. CDR1 and CDR2 from the germline V gene are MNHEY and SVGEGT. Here the CDR3 DNA reads TGTGCCAGCAGCAACCTAGCCTACGAGCAGTACTTC. Its protein is CASSNLAYEQYF.

The chain uses TRBV11-2 and TRBJ2-7, with 13 bases fitting TRBD2. Germline-derived CDR1 and CDR2 are SGHAT and FQNNGV. The V gene end was trimmed by 2 bases and the J gene end by 9 bases; junction bases not matched to a gene: 7. The CDR3 totals 15 residues. The CDR3 protein is CASSLRTSGGRWQYF. In DNA form, the CDR3 reads TGTGCCAGCAGCTTAAGGACTAGCGGGGGTCGATGGCAGTACTTC.

This chain links TRBV4-3 with TRBJ2-4; 8 nucleotides match TRBD1. Per germline, CDR1 LGHNA and CDR2 YSLEER. The CDR3 covers 15 residues. The V gene end was trimmed by 1 base and the J gene end by 7 bases; junction bases not matched to a gene: 6. The CDR3 DNA is TGCGCCAGCAGCCAAGTAGGACAGGGCGGGAACATTCAGTACTTC. This sequence encodes CASSQVGQGGNIQYF.